This T cell receptor (beta chain) was identified during a study of CD8 T cells in ankylosing spondylitis. Study results and limitations: Before this, some motif variants had been reported in reactive arthritis synovial fluid and blood. According to the report, clones linked to the disease were significantly enriched in matched synovial fluid samples taken from ankylosing spondylitis patients. About 8 highly homologous variants made up a TCR beta motif that seemed to typify ankylosing spondylitis blood.

This CDR3 has 14 amino acids. The table lists this clonotype with a few counts. Its antigen remains unidentified. TCRdb re-analysed the 5' RACE reads in MiXCR, keeping a single row per CDR3 protein. The data contain about 160,000 distinct CDR3 sequences, about 17% of them singletons. The receptor comes from a male donor with ankylosing spondylitis or in good health (not recorded which). This chain connects TRBV21-1 to TRBJ1-5; no DNA check was done on the table's D call, TRBD1. TRBV21-1 is reported as a pseudogene. Sequenced material: blood, either unsorted or a sorted T cell fraction (not recorded which). This chain's CDR3 is CASPRVAGNQPQHF. In DNA form, the CDR3 reads TGTGCCAGCCCCAGGGTGGCGGGCAATCAGCCCCAGCATTTT.